The 28 T cell receptor beta chains in this list originate from one sample, sequenced in a study of PD-1 blockade in mismatch repair-deficient tumors. Some clones are missing from TCRdb's copy, which holds only in-frame ones; the method was immunoSEQ multiplex PCR. The table lists about 120,000 clones, 70% to 90% of them singletons, with less than 15% in the top ten. Sequencing used peripheral blood, obtained 44 weeks after starting pembrolizumab. The receptors stem from an adult with mismatch repair-deficient cancer.

This clone was seen once. The J gene is TRBJ2-3, the V gene TRBV4-3; the D gene is possibly TRBD1 (5 bases). Germline loops: CDR1 LGHNA, CDR2 YSLEER. Trimming removed 1 base from V and 4 bases from J, with 9 bases in between. The CDR3 has 14 residues. The CDR3 DNA reads as TGCGCCAGCAGCCAAGGCAGGGCGGCAGATACGCAGTATTTT. Translation gives CASSQGRAADTQYF.

Worth noting for this clone: The junction does not match germline at one end; this may be a read error. The gene calls are TRBV4-2 and TRBJ2-2, with 15 bases aligning to TRBD2. The CDR3 runs to 18 residues. The germline V gene has CDR1 LGHNA and CDR2 YNFKEQ. The CDR3 here is CAGSQIGLAGGGIGELFF. The CDR3 DNA follows: TGTGCCGGCAGCCAAATCGGACTAGCGGGAGGGGGGATCGGGGAGCTGTTTTTT.

This clone was recorded only once. Here the CDR3 reads CSVRGGTGGDTQYF. As DNA, the CDR3 is TGCAGCGTCCGGGGGGGGACGGGAGGAGATACGCAGTATTTT. The chain carries TRBV29-1 and TRBJ2-3, with 8 bases that match TRBD2. The germline gives CDR1 SQVTM, CDR2 ANQGSEA. V trimming: 6 bases; J trimming: 5 bases; junction bases outside the gene matches: 10. The CDR3 length is 14 residues.

CDR3 in amino acids: CASSLVGGDRAYEQYF. In DNA, the CDR3 is TGTGCCAGCAGCTTAGTAGGGGGGGACAGAGCCTACGAGCAGTACTTC. This chain joins TRBV7-2 and TRBJ2-7, with D tentatively TRBD1 or TRBD2 (7 bases each). Trimming shortened V by 1 base and J by 2 bases, and 15 bases separated the two germline ends. Germline CDR1 is SGHTA and CDR2 is FQGNSA. There are 16 residues in the CDR3.

Details on this clone: Compared with germline, one end of the junction differs, possibly owing to a read error. V and J are TRBV10-3 and TRBJ2-1; the D is unclear. The CDR3 totals 13 residues. Germline CDR1 is ENHRY and CDR2 is SYGVKD. DNA of the CDR3: TGTGCCATCAGTGTCCAGTCCTCCAATGAGCAGTTCTTC. Translated: CAISVQSSNEQFF.

The V and J genes are TRBV6-6 and TRBJ2-2, with TRBD1 identical over 8 bases. The CDR3 totals 16 residues. Trimming at V came to 2 bases and at J to 3 bases, leaving 5 bases not matched to a gene. In germline, CDR1 is MNHNY, CDR2 SVGAGI (reference sequence). CDR3 in DNA: TGTGCCAGCAGTTACCTGGCAGGGGGCCACACCGGGGAGCTGTTTTTT. Translating it yields CASSYLAGGHTGELFF.

The genes are TRBV29-1 and TRBJ2-1, with 10 bases aligning to TRBD2. The CDR3 covers 14 residues. With V trimmed by 6 bases and J by 7 bases, 9 bases remained unmatched. Germline CDR1 SQVTM, CDR2 ANQGSEA. The CDR3 DNA follows: TGCAGCGTGGCTACTAGCGGGAATCCAAATGAGCAGTTCTTC. Protein product: CSVATSGNPNEQFF.

The V gene is TRBV29-1, the J gene TRBJ2-1, with D perhaps TRBD1 (5 bases). Germline CDR1 is SQVTM and CDR2 is ANQGSEA. CDR3 length: 9 amino acids. The V gene lost 4 bases and the J gene lost 11 bases, with 6 bases spanning the gap. The CDR3 sequence is CSVGTKQFF. The CDR3 DNA follows: TGCAGCGTTGGGACAAAGCAGTTCTTC.

The chain joins TRBV6-6 to TRBJ2-3; D gene unclear. The V and J ends lost 5 bases and 6 bases respectively, with 15 bases between them. CDR1 and CDR2 (germline): MNHNY, SVGAGI (reference sequence). The CDR3 sequence is 14 residues long. The CDR3 is CASSESLRADTQYF. In DNA, the CDR3 is TGTGCCAGCAGTGAGTCACTAAGAGCGGATACGCAGTATTTT.

The chain couples TRBV6-5 to TRBJ2-1, with TRBD1 identical over 8 bases. CDR3 length: 14 amino acids. Trimming took 2 bases from V and 8 from J; bases not matched to a gene: 5. Germline CDR1 MNHEY, CDR2 SVGAGI. CDR3 loop: CASSYGTGPYEQFF. The CDR3 DNA reads TGTGCCAGCAGTTACGGGACAGGCCCCTATGAGCAGTTCTTC.

This clone was observed a handful of times. The gene calls are TRBV19 and TRBJ2-2; TRBD2 might be the D (5 bases). CDR1 and CDR2 from the germline V gene are LNHDA and SQIVND (reference sequence). The CDR3 is 12 residues long. Between the trimmed V and J ends, which lost 6 bases and 6 bases, there was a span of 8 bases. CDR3 nucleotides: TGTGCCAGTAGAGGGAGAGCCGGGGAGCTGTTTTTT. Residues: CASRGRAGELFF.

V and J are TRBV5-6 and TRBJ1-1; no clear D gene. V lost 3 bases and J lost 0, with 3 bases in between. The V gene's germline CDR1 is SGHDT and CDR2 YYEEEE. The CDR3 is made up of 12 amino acids. CDR3 sequence reads: CASSSVNTEAFF. CDR3 in DNA: TGTGCCAGCAGCTCTGTGAACACTGAAGCTTTCTTT.

The chain links TRBV28 to TRBJ2-7, with no clear D. CDR3 length: 13 amino acids. Germline V gene data show CDR1 as MDHEN and CDR2 as SYDVKM. V was clipped by 8 bases and J by 3 bases, with 14 bases between them. CDR3 amino acids: CASRNSKNYEQYF. The CDR3 nucleotides are TGTGCCAGCCGTAACAGCAAAAACTACGAGCAGTACTTC.

The chain recombines TRBV29-1 with TRBJ2-7; 8 positions agree with TRBD1. Germline V gene sequence: CDR1 SQVTM, CDR2 ANQGSEA. The ends lost 1 base at V and 5 bases at J; junction bases unmatched: 10. This CDR3 contains 15 residues. The CDR3 reads CSVEGGRQGANEQYF. As DNA, the CDR3 is TGCAGCGTTGAAGGGGGCAGGCAGGGGGCAAACGAGCAGTACTTC.

This clone was detected only once. The J gene is TRBJ2-1, the V gene TRBV5-1; TRBD1 matches 7 bases. V dropped 4 bases and J dropped 2; count of bases not matched to a gene: 6. Germline assignment: CDR1 SGHRS and CDR2 YFSETQ. The CDR3 has 15 amino acids. The chain's CDR3 is CASSAGTVAYNEQFF. The CDR3 nucleotides are TGCGCCAGCAGCGCTGGGACAGTGGCCTACAATGAGCAGTTCTTC.

This sequence joins TRBV10-3 and TRBJ2-1; D gene uncertain. Per the germline V gene, CDR1 is ENHRY and CDR2 is SYGVKD. V gave up 10 bases and J gave up 6 bases, with 22 bases separating them. This CDR3 has 15 amino acids. The chain's CDR3 is CATSPRIEVTNEQFF. In DNA, the CDR3 is TGTGCCACTAGTCCCAGGATAGAGGTCACCAATGAGCAGTTCTTC.

The J gene is TRBJ1-3, the V gene TRBV7-9; D remains unclear. The germline CDR1 and CDR2 sequences are SEHNR and FQNEAQ (reference sequence). The V end was cut by 3 bases, the J end by 7 bases, with 1 base between. This CDR3 spans 10 amino acids. CDR3 amino acids: CASSFNTIYF. CDR3 bases: TGTGCCAGCAGCTTTAACACCATATATTTT.

The chain recombines TRBV5-8 with TRBJ2-2, with 11 positions matching TRBD2. The trim removed 4 bases at V and 3 bases at J, leaving 5 bases unmatched. The CDR3 spans 16 residues. Germline V lookup: CDR1 SGHTS, CDR2 YDEGEE. The CDR3, as DNA: TGTGCCAGCAGCCTAACTAGCGGGGGTGACACCGGGGAGCTGTTTTTT. This sequence encodes CASSLTSGGDTGELFF.

This clone was counted only a few times. V usage is TRBV19 and J usage is TRBJ1-5; 9 bases match TRBD1. From germline, CDR1 is LNHDA and CDR2 SQIVND (reference sequence). V shed 8 bases, J shed 4 bases, and the junction held 6 bases outside the gene matches. The CDR3 sequence is 14 residues long. The DNA for the CDR3 is TGTGCCAGTGCACACAGGGGGCAAAATCAGCCCCAGCATTTT. It translates to CASAHRGQNQPQHF. Filled out from reference TRBV19 and TRBJ1-5, the complete variable domain reads DGGITQSPKYLFRKEGQNVTLSCEQNLNHDAMYWYRQDPGQGLRLIYYSQIVNDFQKGDIAEGYSVSREKKESFPLTVTSAQKNPTAFYLCASAHRGQNQPQHFGDGTRLSIL.

This clone was observed a handful of times. The gene calls are TRBV6-1 and TRBJ1-2, with TRBD1 identical over 9 bases. The CDR3 runs to 13 residues. Trimming took 5 bases from V and 7 from J; bases not matched to a gene: 5. CDR1 and CDR2 from the germline V gene are MNHNS and SASEGT. CDR3 coding DNA: TGTGCCAGCAGTAGGGGACAGGGAGGTGGCTACACCTTC. It codes for CASSRGQGGGYTF.

This clone was found a few times. The same CDR3 arises from other DNA sequences in this sample as well. V is TRBV6-6 and J is TRBJ1-5; 8 nucleotides line up with TRBD1. The trim removed 2 bases at V and 6 bases at J, leaving 3 bases unmatched. The germline gives CDR1 MNHNY, CDR2 SVGAGI (reference sequence). This CDR3 comprises 14 residues. Here the CDR3 reads CASSYGQGGQPQHF. CDR3 coding DNA: TGTGCCAGCAGTTACGGACAGGGTGGTCAGCCCCAGCATTTT.

The chain has TRBV28 and TRBJ1-1, with TRBD1 matching 7 bases. CDR1 and CDR2 (germline): MDHEN, SYDVKM. This CDR3 has 13 amino acids. The trim removed 6 bases at V and 5 bases at J, leaving 6 bases unmatched. The CDR3 protein is CASSDQGETEAFF. The CDR3 region has the DNA TGTGCCAGCAGCGACCAGGGGGAAACTGAAGCTTTCTTT. The full variable domain, in which reference TRBV28 and TRBJ1-1 provide the parts outside the CDR3, is DVKVTQSSRYLVKRTGEKVFLECVQDMDHENMFWYRQDPGLGLRLIYFSYDVKMKEKGDIPEGYSVSREKKERFSLILESASTNQTSMYLCASSDQGETEAFFGQGTRLTVV.

The chain combines TRBV2 with TRBJ1-3, with unresolved D. The CDR3 consists of 14 residues. Germline V gene data show CDR1 as SNHLY and CDR2 as FYNNEI. V was trimmed by 3 bases and J by 4 bases, leaving 10 bases between them. CDR3 sequence: CASSDPGEGNTIYF. The CDR3 DNA reads TGTGCCAGCAGTGACCCCGGGGAAGGAAACACCATATATTTT. Based on the CDR3 plus reference TRBV2 and TRBJ1-3, the full variable domain is EPEVTQTPSHQVTQMGQEVILRCVPISNHLYFYWYRQILGQKVEFLVSFYNNEISEKSEIFDDQFSVERPDGSNFTLKIRSTKLEDSAMYFCASSDPGEGNTIYFGEGSWLTVV.

The chain couples TRBV29-1 to TRBJ1-1, with D possibly being TRBD1 (5 bases). With 4 bases removed from V and 11 bases from J, the gap between germline ends came to 11 bases. The CDR3 is 10 residues long. Germline V gene data show CDR1 as SQVTM and CDR2 as ANQGSEA. CDR3 sequence reads: CSVVQARAFF. The CDR3 coding sequence is TGCAGCGTTGTACAGGCTCGGGCTTTCTTT.

The chain employs TRBV11-2 and TRBJ1-1, with D possibly being TRBD1 (6 bases). The V and J ends lost 10 bases and 4 bases respectively, with 22 bases between them. Germline-derived CDR1 and CDR2 are SGHAT and FQNNGV. There are 15 residues in the CDR3. In DNA form, the CDR3 reads TGTGCCACCTCGCATCTAGCCAGGGGTAGCACTGAAGCTTTCTTT. It yields the protein CATSHLARGSTEAFF.

This chain uses TRBV11-3 with TRBJ2-1; 10 nucleotides agree with TRBD1. CDR1 SGHNT and CDR2 YENEEA come from the germline V gene. With V trimmed by 5 bases and J by 6 bases, 10 bases remained unmatched. The CDR3 contains 16 residues. The CDR3 DNA sequence: TGTGCCAGCAGCCCCCACAGGGACAGGGGTGGCAATGAGCAGTTCTTC. Its translation is CASSPHRDRGGNEQFF.

The rearrangement links TRBV9 to TRBJ2-2; 15 nucleotides match TRBD2. With 3 bases clipped from V and 5 bases from J, the junction kept 8 bases outside the gene matches. The CDR3 contains 18 residues. Germline CDR1 reads SGDLS; CDR2 reads YYNGEE. The CDR3 spells CASSARTSGRARTGELFF. CDR3 sequence (DNA): TGTGCCAGCAGCGCCCGGACTAGCGGGAGGGCCCGAACCGGGGAGCTGTTTTTT.

The chain has TRBV2 and TRBJ2-1; TRBD2 aligns across 11 bases. CDR1 and CDR2 (germline): SNHLY, FYNNEI. This CDR3 has 16 residues. The V gene end was trimmed by 2 bases and the J gene end by 3 bases; junction bases not matched to a gene: 3. The CDR3 region has the DNA TGTGCCAGCAGTGAAACTAGCGGGAGTTACTACAATGAGCAGTTCTTC. Its protein product is CASSETSGSYYNEQFF.